These 30 T cell receptor beta chains share one sample of origin, sequenced in a study of cytomegalovirus exposure and HLA in healthy donors. 13 Jbeta primers and 60 Vbeta primers were used for the PCR. The repertoire was sequenced with immunoSEQ multiplex PCR; TCRdb's copy has only in-frame clones and lacks some. The sample totals 100,000 to 150,000 clones; its top ten clones hold less than 2%. The source material was PBMCs. These receptors were obtained from a middle-aged woman in good health and CMV-seronegative.

Worth noting for this clone: One end of the junction is discordant with germline, which a read error may explain. The genes are TRBV28 and TRBJ2-2; 8 bases align to TRBD1. Germline CDR1 and CDR2: MDHEN and SYDVKM. This CDR3 is built from 16 residues. The CDR3 DNA is TGTGCCAGCAGATTATCCGGACAGGGACAAACCGGGGAGCTGTTTTTT. Its protein product is CASRLSGQGQTGELFF.

V gene TRBV7-3 combines with J gene TRBJ1-1; no clear D gene. This CDR3 spans 14 amino acids. Trimming stripped 4 bases from V and 3 bases from J, with 12 bases between. The germline V gene encodes CDR1 SGHTA and CDR2 FQGTGA. CDR3 sequence (DNA): TGTGCCAGCAGCTCCTTGGGGAGGGACACTGAAGCTTTCTTT. Protein: CASSSLGRDTEAFF.

This chain connects TRBV20-1 to TRBJ2-1; a possible D gene is TRBD2 (7 bases). V lost 6 bases and J 6 bases, leaving 9 bases between the germline ends. This CDR3 region has 11 residues. CDR1 and CDR2 (germline): DFQATT, SNEGSKA (reference sequence). CDR3 loop: CSARGANEQFF. The DNA for the CDR3 is TGCAGTGCCCGGGGGGCCAATGAGCAGTTCTTC.

The CDR3 DNA follows: TGTGCCAGCTCCCCCACGGTTACCACAGATACGCAGTATTTT. This translates into CASSPTVTTDTQYF. The gene calls are TRBV19 and TRBJ2-3; D gene unclear. The V end was cut by 9 bases, the J end by 2 bases, with 15 bases between. This CDR3 region has 14 residues. The germline CDR1 and CDR2 sequences are LNHDA and SQIVND (reference sequence).

This chain uses TRBV7-9 with TRBJ1-2, with 10 positions matching TRBD1. CDR1 SEHNR and CDR2 FQNEAQ come from the germline V gene (reference sequence). J gave up 4 bases and V 6 bases, and 11 bases lay outside the gene matches. CDR3 length: 16 residues. CDR3 DNA: TGTGCCAGCAGGCAGAATTCGGGACAGGGGTCCTATGGCTACACCTTC. Its translation is CASRQNSGQGSYGYTF.

The J gene is TRBJ2-7, the V gene TRBV10-3; 7 bases fit TRBD1. V lost 8 bases, J lost 6 bases, and 13 bases stayed unmatched. CDR1 ENHRY and CDR2 SYGVKD come from the germline V gene. The CDR3 extends over 14 amino acids. CDR3 nucleotides: TGTGCCATCCTGACCGAAGGGGGCTTCGGCGAGCAGTACTTC. Protein sequence: CAILTEGGFGEQYF.

This rearrangement joins TRBV5-1 to TRBJ2-1; 13 nucleotides align to TRBD2. The CDR3 loop spans 19 amino acids. Trimming cost V 4 bases and J 1 base; bases outside gene matches: 11. Germline values: CDR1 SGHRS, CDR2 YFSETQ. The CDR3 DNA sequence: TGCGCCAGCAGCAGGGCGGTACTAGCGGGGGGGCGGTCCTACAATGAGCAGTTCTTC. Amino acid sequence: CASSRAVLAGGRSYNEQFF.

This sequence joins TRBV5-6 and TRBJ2-5, with 8 bases that match TRBD2. With V trimmed by 4 bases and J by 4 bases, 12 bases remained unmatched. Per germline, CDR1 SGHDT and CDR2 YYEEEE. This CDR3 region has 16 residues. This CDR3 is CASSLGPRGGPETQYF. The CDR3 DNA reads TGTGCCAGCAGCCTTGGCCCTCGGGGGGGCCCAGAGACCCAGTACTTC. Based on the CDR3 plus reference TRBV5-6 and TRBJ2-5, the full variable domain is DAGVTQSPTHLIKTRGQQVTLRCSPKSGHDTVSWYQQALGQGPQFIFQYYEEEERQRGNFPDRFSGHQFPNYSSELNVNALLLGDSALYLCASSLGPRGGPETQYFGPGTRLLVL.

V and J are TRBV19 and TRBJ1-6, with D unresolved. Looked up from germline, CDR1 is LNHDA and CDR2 is SQIVND (reference sequence). The CDR3 totals 14 residues. V lost 3 bases and J 5 bases, leaving 8 bases between the germline ends. Here the CDR3 DNA reads TGTGCCAGTAGTATCCCGGGAGATAATTCACCCCTCCACTTT. Its protein product is CASSIPGDNSPLHF.

The V gene is TRBV27, the J gene TRBJ1-2; tentative D call: TRBD1 (6 bases). The V end was cut by 1 base, the J end by 4 bases, with 10 bases between. The V gene's germline CDR1 is MNHEY and CDR2 SMNVEV (reference sequence). The CDR3 runs to 14 residues. CDR3 bases: TGTGCCAGCAGTTTATTCGGACAGACCTATGGCTACACCTTC. It translates to CASSLFGQTYGYTF.

The CDR3 bases are TGCGCCAGCAGTGCCAACTACGAGCAGTACGTC. Translation gives CASSANYEQYV. V gene TRBV10-2 combines with J gene TRBJ2-7; D ambiguous. The CDR3 sequence is 11 residues long. The V gene's germline CDR1 is WSHSY and CDR2 SAAADI. The V end lost 4 bases, the J end lost 3 bases, and 4 bases lay between the germline ends.

The rearrangement joins TRBV7-2 to TRBJ2-3, with D hard to call. V lost 5 bases and J 6 bases, leaving 12 bases between the germline ends. The germline V gene has CDR1 SGHTA and CDR2 FQGNSA. This CDR3 has 13 amino acids. The CDR3 DNA sequence: TGTGCCAGCAGCCTGATGCTTGCGGATACGCAGTATTTT. Encoded protein: CASSLMLADTQYF.

Notes on this clone: The junction shows a germline mismatch at one end, possibly a read error. The same CDR3 arises from other DNA sequences in this sample as well. The chain is built from TRBV9 and TRBJ1-1; D gene uncertain. Germline V gives CDR1 SGDLS, CDR2 YYNGEE. CDR3 length: 13 amino acids. The chain's CDR3 is CASSVGGLTEAFF. DNA of the CDR3: TGTGCCAGCAGCGTAGGAGGGCTCACTGAGGCTTTCTTT.

The chain joins TRBV7-9 to TRBJ2-6; 8 bases match TRBD2. With V trimmed by 8 bases and J by 0 bases, 6 bases remained unmatched. The CDR3 is 16 amino acids. Germline CDR1 and CDR2: SEHNR and FQNEAQ (reference sequence). CDR3 sequence: CASRPRGGSGANVLTF. The CDR3 DNA is TGTGCCAGCCGCCCCCGGGGGGGCTCTGGGGCCAACGTCCTGACTTTC. The full variable domain, in which reference TRBV7-9 and TRBJ2-6 provide the parts outside the CDR3, is DTGVSQNPRHKITKRGQNVTFRCDPISEHNRLYWYRQTLGQGPEFLTYFQNEAQLEKSRLLSDRFSAERPKGSFSTLEIQRTEQGDSAMYLCASRPRGGSGANVLTFGAGSRLTVL.

The V call is TRBV4-2, the J call TRBJ2-3; 9 nucleotides match TRBD2. Unmatched junction bases numbered 7, after V lost 6 bases and J lost 0 bases. The CDR3 consists of 16 residues. CDR1 is LGHNA and CDR2 is YNFKEQ in the germline V gene. The CDR3 reads CASRGAGGGSTDTQYF. Here the CDR3 DNA reads TGTGCCAGCAGAGGAGCGGGGGGAGGGAGCACAGATACGCAGTATTTT.

The chain has TRBV19 and TRBJ1-2; no definite D call. Between the trimmed V and J ends, which lost 3 bases and 8 bases, there was a span of 7 bases. This CDR3 comprises 11 residues. Germline assignment: CDR1 LNHDA and CDR2 SQIVND (reference sequence). The CDR3 reads CASSMVRGYTF. DNA of the CDR3: TGTGCCAGTAGTATGGTGAGAGGCTACACCTTC. The whole variable domain, filled in from reference TRBV19 and TRBJ1-2, reads DGGITQSPKYLFRKEGQNVTLSCEQNLNHDAMYWYRQDPGQGLRLIYYSQIVNDFQKGDIAEGYSVSREKKESFPLTVTSAQKNPTAFYLCASSMVRGYTFGSGTRLTVV.

The CDR3 loop is CACGGNSPLHF. The DNA for the CDR3 is TGTGCCTGCGGGGGGAATTCACCCCTCCACTTT. V is TRBV6-1 and J is TRBJ1-6, with TRBD1 as a possible D gene (5 bases). The V gene's germline CDR1 is MNHNS and CDR2 SASEGT. The V and J ends lost 11 bases and 7 bases respectively, with 9 bases between them. The CDR3 covers 11 residues.

The genes are TRBV9 and TRBJ1-2, with a weak D call TRBD1 (5 bases). The CDR3 contains 15 residues. Germline V gives CDR1 SGDLS, CDR2 YYNGEE. V was cut by 0 bases and J by 0 bases, with 9 bases left in between. The CDR3 DNA sequence: TGTGCCAGCAGCGTAGGACAGCGAACTAACTATGGCTACACCTTC. This codes for CASSVGQRTNYGYTF.

The chain is built from TRBV6-5 and TRBJ2-2; D is ambiguous. Germline V gives CDR1 MNHEY, CDR2 SVGAGI. The CDR3 length is 13 residues. V lost 5 bases and J 8 bases, leaving 12 bases between the germline ends. CDR3: CASSRSLTGELFF. The CDR3 region has the DNA TGTGCCAGCAGTCGAAGCTTGACAGGGGAGCTGTTTTTT.

The chain links TRBV28 to TRBJ1-5; TRBD1 aligns across 10 bases. The CDR3 spans 15 residues. CDR1 and CDR2 (germline): MDHEN, SYDVKM. V was pared by 6 bases and J by 4 bases, with 6 bases of the junction left unmatched. This chain's CDR3 is CASRRTGGHNQPQHF. The CDR3, as DNA: TGTGCCAGCAGGCGGACAGGGGGGCATAATCAGCCCCAGCATTTT.

The V gene is TRBV7-2, the J gene TRBJ2-7; TRBD1 might be the D (6 bases). This CDR3 spans 15 amino acids. V was cut by 1 base and J by 0 bases, with 10 bases left in between. Germline V gene data show CDR1 as SGHTA and CDR2 as FQGNSA. The CDR3 spells CASSLGTASSYEQYF. The CDR3 DNA sequence: TGTGCCAGCAGCTTAGGGACAGCCTCCTCCTACGAGCAGTACTTC.

Points on this clone: The junction departs from the called germline gene at one end, perhaps through a read error. The chain uses TRBV7-7 and TRBJ2-5; 7 positions agree with TRBD1. CDR1 is SSHAT and CDR2 is FNYEAQ in the germline V gene (reference sequence). CDR3 length equals 13 residues. The CDR3 DNA reads TGTGCTAGCAGCACGGGACAGCGAGAGACCCAGTACTTC. Encoded protein: CASSTGQRETQYF. The whole variable domain, remainder taken from reference TRBV7-7 and TRBJ2-5, is GAGVSQSPRYKVTKRGQDVTLRCDPISSHATLYWYQQALGQGPEFLTYFNYEAQPDKSGLPSDRFSAERPEGSISTLTIQRTEQRDSAMYRCASSTGQRETQYFGPGTRLLVL.

V and J are TRBV19 and TRBJ1-1, with D unclear. Per the germline V gene, CDR1 is LNHDA and CDR2 is SQIVND (reference sequence). V was cut by 3 bases and J by 1 base, with 6 bases left in between. This CDR3 contains 13 residues. CDR3 sequence reads: CASSIWPNTEAFF. CDR3 coding DNA: TGTGCCAGTAGTATTTGGCCGAACACTGAAGCTTTCTTT.

This rearrangement joins TRBV6-1 to TRBJ1-1; 8 bases are a match to TRBD1. V lost 5 bases and J lost 12; bases outside the gene matches: 14. The germline V gene has CDR1 MNHNS and CDR2 SASEGT. The CDR3 runs 14 residues. CDR3 sequence: CASSISGTGTDPFF. The CDR3 bases are TGTGCCAGCAGTATTTCCGGGACAGGCACCGATCCTTTCTTT.

This chain joins TRBV9 and TRBJ1-2; a weak D match, TRBD1 (6 bases). Germline lookup yields CDR1 SGDLS and CDR2 YYNGEE. Trimming cost V 0 bases and J 6 bases, with 9 bases left between them. This CDR3 comprises 13 residues. For the CDR3, the DNA is TGTGCCAGCAGCGTAGACAGGGATGATGGCTACACCTTC. Its translation is CASSVDRDDGYTF.

This chain links TRBV7-2 with TRBJ2-3; TRBD2 is a possible D gene (6 bases). The CDR3 has 16 residues. Trimming pared 1 base from V and 3 bases from J, leaving 14 bases between. Germline V lookup: CDR1 SGHTA, CDR2 FQGNSA. CDR3 sequence: CASSLGLGLATDTQYF. The CDR3 nucleotides are TGTGCCAGCAGCTTAGGGCTAGGCCTAGCGACAGATACGCAGTATTTT.

The chain carries TRBV6-1 and TRBJ1-1, with D hard to call. V lost 8 bases, J lost 4 bases, and 14 bases lay in between. The CDR3 has 13 residues. Germline V lookup: CDR1 MNHNS, CDR2 SASEGT. The CDR3 DNA sequence: TGTGCCAGCCGACGGGGTGGGGTCACTGAAGCTTTCTTT. Protein: CASRRGGVTEAFF.

V is TRBV28 and J is TRBJ1-2; 8 nucleotides match TRBD1. There are 15 residues in the CDR3. Germline V gene lookup returns CDR1 MDHEN and CDR2 SYDVKM. The J segment lost 1 base and the V segment lost 6 bases, leaving 7 bases of the junction unmatched. In DNA, the CDR3 is TGTGCCAGCAGCCCCGGGACAGGTGGTAACTATGGCTACACCTTC. Protein product: CASSPGTGGNYGYTF.

This chain uses TRBV4-1 with TRBJ2-7; D remains ambiguous. CDR3 size: 16 residues. Trimming left V 0 bases short and J 3 bases short, with 15 bases between. The germline V gene has CDR1 MGHRA and CDR2 YSYEKL. The CDR3 sequence: CASSQEAAWANYEQYF. CDR3 DNA: TGCGCCAGCAGCCAAGAAGCCGCTTGGGCAAACTACGAGCAGTACTTC.

The chain combines TRBV16 with TRBJ2-2, with a possible D match to TRBD2 (6 bases). V shed 3 bases and J shed 5 bases, with 16 bases lying between them. The V gene's germline CDR1 is KGHSY and CDR2 FQNENV. There are 16 residues in the CDR3. The CDR3 coding sequence is TGTGCCAGCAGCCAGGCCGACATTGGGAGGACCGGGGAGCTGTTTTTT. The encoded protein is CASSQADIGRTGELFF. Combining the CDR3 with reference TRBV16 and TRBJ2-2 gives the whole variable domain GEEVAQTPKHLVRGEGQKAKLYCAPIKGHSYVFWYQQVLKNEFKFLISFQNENVFDETGMPKERFSAKCLPNSPCSLEIQATKLEDSAVYFCASSQADIGRTGELFFGEGSRLTVL.